One sample yielded the 26 T cell receptor beta chains listed below, sequenced in a study of blood T cell repertoires in COVID-19. Sequencing used immunoSEQ multiplex PCR; TCRdb keeps in-frame clones, though not all of them. The profile shows some 17,000 clones, 90% to 95% of them singletons. The sequencing sample was made of peripheral blood. These receptors came from a man aged 60-69 years with active COVID-19.

This clone appeared once. V usage is TRBV5-1 and J usage is TRBJ1-2; tentative D call: TRBD1 (5 bases). The CDR3 length is 14 residues. Germline V gene data show CDR1 as SGHRS and CDR2 as YFSETQ. The germline V and J ends were trimmed by 7 bases and 2 bases, with 15 bases remaining between them. CDR3 DNA: TGCGCCAGCGGCCACAGCGGGGGAAACTATGGCTACACCTTC. The encoded protein is CASGHSGGNYGYTF.

The chain couples TRBV6-5 to TRBJ1-2; D not resolved. This CDR3 region has 14 residues. Germline lookup yields CDR1 MNHEY and CDR2 SVGAGI. V gave up 4 bases and J gave up 7 bases, with 16 bases separating them. This CDR3 reads CASSFGPTSGGYTF. The CDR3 nucleotides read TGTGCCAGCAGTTTTGGTCCCACGTCAGGTGGCTACACCTTC.

The gene calls are TRBV3-1 (or the pseudogene TRBV3-2) and TRBJ2-1; perhaps TRBD2 as D (6 bases). Trimming removed 0 bases from V and 4 bases from J, with 10 bases in between. Looked up from germline, CDR1 is LGHDT and CDR2 is YNNKEL (reference sequence). The CDR3 sequence is 15 residues long. Here the CDR3 DNA reads TGTGCCAGCAGCCAAGAGCAGGGACTGTACAATGAGCAGTTCTTC. It codes for CASSQEQGLYNEQFF.

This sequence joins TRBV28 and TRBJ2-7, with a possible D match to TRBD2 (5 bases). The CDR3 contains 13 residues. Trimming cost V 3 bases and J 3 bases, with 9 bases left between them. Looked up from germline, CDR1 is MDHEN and CDR2 is SYDVKM. The CDR3 bases are TGTGCCAGCAGTTTCCCCGGGAACTACGAGCAGTACGTC. It is translated as CASSFPGNYEQYV.

The table lists this clone with a count of one. The rearrangement uses TRBV7-2 and TRBJ2-5; D possibly corresponds to TRBD2 (6 bases). Trimming cost V 2 bases and J 2 bases, with 9 bases left between them. CDR1 and CDR2 (germline): SGHTA, FQGNSA. The CDR3 is 14 amino acids. The CDR3 nucleotides are TGTGCCAGCAGCTTAAGTGGGGGGCAAGAGACCCAGTACTTC. This sequence encodes CASSLSGGQETQYF.

This rearrangement joins TRBV2 to TRBJ2-5, with a weak D call TRBD1 (5 bases). The germline V and J ends were trimmed by 6 bases and 4 bases, with 12 bases remaining between them. Germline V CDR1 and CDR2: SNHLY, FYNNEI. CDR3 length: 13 residues. The CDR3 reads CASSLQGRETQYF. CDR3 in DNA: TGTGCCAGCAGCCTCCAGGGAAGAGAGACCCAGTACTTC.

The gene calls are TRBV9 and TRBJ2-1; 7 nucleotides agree with TRBD2. CDR3 length: 15 residues. With 1 base clipped from V and 4 bases from J, the junction kept 5 bases outside the gene matches. Germline V gene sequence: CDR1 SGDLS, CDR2 YYNGEE. Written as DNA, the CDR3 is TGTGCCAGCAGCGTAATGGCTAGCGGTTACAATGAGCAGTTCTTC. Its translation is CASSVMASGYNEQFF.

The rearrangement links TRBV5-1 to TRBJ2-4; 8 bases match TRBD2. This CDR3 contains 16 residues. Germline values: CDR1 SGHRS, CDR2 YFSETQ. V lost 4 bases and J lost 1; bases outside the gene matches: 7. The CDR3 nucleotides read TGCGCCAGCAGCCCCCGAGCGGGGGCGGCCAAAAACATTCAGTACTTC. It yields the protein CASSPRAGAAKNIQYF.

The J gene is TRBJ2-6, the V gene TRBV15; possibly TRBD2 for D (5 bases). V was pared by 0 bases and J by 4 bases, with 10 bases between. The length of the CDR3 is 16 residues. Germline CDR1 LNHNV, CDR2 YYDKDF (reference sequence). The CDR3 region is CATSRDPGFGANVLTF. Here the CDR3 DNA reads TGTGCCACCAGCAGAGATCCGGGGTTCGGGGCCAACGTCCTGACTTTC.

V is TRBV19 and J is TRBJ1-1; D is unclear. The CDR3 has 13 residues. In germline, CDR1 is LNHDA, CDR2 SQIVND (reference sequence). Between the trimmed V and J ends, which lost 5 bases and 8 bases, there was a span of 15 bases. The CDR3 nucleotides read TGTGCCAGTAGTCTCCCCCCGTCTAGGGAAGCTTTCTTT. Amino acids: CASSLPPSREAFF.

The CDR3 region has the DNA TGTGCCACCAGCTCCCGTCGGTGGCAGGGGTTAGGACGGGACACTGAAGCTTTCTTT. Its protein product is CATSSRRWQGLGRDTEAFF. The chain links TRBV15 to TRBJ1-1; D is perhaps TRBD1 (6 bases). Germline loops: CDR1 LNHNV, CDR2 YYDKDF (reference sequence). V was cut by 5 bases and J by 3 bases, with 28 bases left in between. CDR3 length equals 19 residues.

V gene TRBV10-1 combines with J gene TRBJ1-1; TRBD1 might be the D (6 bases). The V gene's germline CDR1 is WNHNN and CDR2 SYGVQD (reference sequence). CDR3 length: 16 residues. V was trimmed by 0 bases and J by 3 bases, leaving 14 bases between them. The CDR3 DNA reads as TGCGCCAGCAGTGAGTCCGGCAGGGGAATCCACACTGAAGCTTTCTTT. It yields the protein CASSESGRGIHTEAFF.

The chain employs TRBV5-6 and TRBJ2-5; perhaps TRBD2 as D (5 bases). The CDR3 has 14 amino acids. V shed 3 bases and J shed 3 bases, with 12 bases lying between them. Germline CDR1 SGHDT, CDR2 YYEEEE. The CDR3: CASSSRRAEETQYF. CDR3 coding DNA: TGTGCCAGCAGCTCAAGGCGGGCGGAAGAGACCCAGTACTTC.

The chain links TRBV7-9 to TRBJ1-2; D possibly corresponds to TRBD1 (5 bases). Germline CDR1 reads SEHNR; CDR2 reads FQNEAQ (reference sequence). Trimming took 1 base from V and 8 from J, leaving 20 bases between them. The CDR3 length is 16 residues. For the CDR3, the DNA is TGTGCCAGCAGCTTAGGCGGGGTGAGGGGCGATCGAGGCTACACCTTC. It translates to CASSLGGVRGDRGYTF.

The rearrangement links TRBV7-9 to TRBJ1-2; D not certain. This CDR3 comprises 11 residues. Germline CDR1 reads SEHNR; CDR2 reads FQNEAQ (reference sequence). Trimming stripped 5 bases from V and 8 bases from J, with 9 bases between. The CDR3 DNA reads as TGTGCCAGCAGCCCAGAGGTAGGCTACACCTTC. As protein: CASSPEVGYTF.

The chain combines TRBV27 with TRBJ2-3; no clear D. Germline V gives CDR1 MNHEY, CDR2 SMNVEV (reference sequence). V was pared by 0 bases and J by 0 bases, with 13 bases between. The CDR3 has 17 amino acids. Written as DNA, the CDR3 is TGTGCCAGCAGTTTATCGAAGTTTTCTACTAGCACAGATACGCAGTATTTT. Translating gives CASSLSKFSTSTDTQYF.

The sample holds one count of this clone. The V gene is TRBV19, the J gene TRBJ1-3; D gene ambiguous. V gave up 3 bases and J gave up 2 bases, with 11 bases separating them. The CDR3 consists of 15 residues. Germline V gene data show CDR1 as LNHDA and CDR2 as SQIVND (reference sequence). The CDR3 DNA reads TGTGCCAGTAGTATTGGCATCGAACCTGGAAACACCATATATTTT. This translates into CASSIGIEPGNTIYF.

This clone was counted a few times. The chain is built from TRBV10-1 and TRBJ2-7; D is possibly TRBD1 (6 bases). The CDR3 length is 14 residues. V was cut by 8 bases and J by 6 bases, with 20 bases left in between. CDR1 and CDR2 (germline): WNHNN, SYGVQD (reference sequence). The CDR3 DNA follows: TGCGCCAGCCGACCGAACCGGGACACCAGCGAGCAGTACGTC. Encoded protein: CASRPNRDTSEQYV.

The V and J genes are TRBV7-9 and TRBJ1-1; no definite D call. CDR1 SEHNR and CDR2 FQNEAQ come from the germline V gene (reference sequence). V was clipped by 5 bases and J by 3 bases, with 13 bases between them. The CDR3 runs to 14 residues. The CDR3 here is CASSPRTGYTEAFF. The CDR3 DNA sequence: TGTGCCAGCAGCCCTCGGACGGGATACACTGAAGCTTTCTTT.

V and J are TRBV21-1 and TRBJ2-5; the D segment call TRBD1 is taken from the table without a DNA check. TRBV21-1 is described as a pseudogene. This CDR3 contains 18 residues. CDR3 DNA: TGTGCCAGCAGCAAAGGAAGGAAAGGGGGATTAGGACAAGAGACCCAGTACTTC. Translation: CASSKGRKGGLGQETQYF.

The J gene is TRBJ2-3, the V gene TRBV2, with 8 bases identical to TRBD2. CDR3 length: 16 residues. V dropped 5 bases and J dropped 4; count of bases not matched to a gene: 11. Germline V lookup: CDR1 SNHLY, CDR2 FYNNEI. In DNA form, the CDR3 reads TGTGCCAGCAGTTTAGATAGCGGGGTAGCGGCAGATACGCAGTATTTT. Amino acid sequence: CASSLDSGVAADTQYF.

V is TRBV2 and J is TRBJ2-2; 8 positions match TRBD1. V was clipped by 6 bases and J by 4 bases; unmatched bases: 4. CDR3 size: 14 residues. Germline CDR1 reads SNHLY; CDR2 reads FYNNEI. This CDR3 reads CASRGTGGTGELFF. CDR3 in DNA: TGTGCCAGCAGGGGAACAGGGGGCACCGGGGAGCTGTTTTTT. Together with reference TRBV2 and TRBJ2-2, the CDR3 gives the full variable domain: EPEVTQTPSHQVTQMGQEVILRCVPISNHLYFYWYRQILGQKVEFLVSFYNNEISEKSEIFDDQFSVERPDGSNFTLKIRSTKLEDSAMYFCASRGTGGTGELFFGEGSRLTVL.

This chain links TRBV5-1 with TRBJ1-6; maybe TRBD1 (6 bases). There are 14 residues in the CDR3. Trimming removed 4 bases from V and 9 bases from J, with 14 bases in between. CDR1 is SGHRS and CDR2 is YFSETQ in the germline V gene. The CDR3 nucleotides read TGCGCCAGCAGCCCCGGGGGGGCAATTTCACCCCTCCACTTT. As protein: CASSPGGAISPLHF.

V usage is TRBV4-1 and J usage is TRBJ2-3; 8 bases line up with TRBD2. Germline CDR1 reads MGHRA; CDR2 reads YSYEKL. The CDR3 runs 16 residues. The V gene end was trimmed by 2 bases and the J gene end by 0 bases; junction bases not matched to a gene: 4. The CDR3, as DNA: TGCGCCAGCAGCCAACCAGCGGGGGATAGCACAGATACGCAGTATTTT. Its translation is CASSQPAGDSTDTQYF.

The chain uses TRBV5-8 and TRBJ1-4; D perhaps matches TRBD1 (6 bases). Trimming pared 1 base from V and 6 bases from J, leaving 7 bases between. The CDR3 totals 13 residues. Germline V CDR1 and CDR2: SGHTS, YDEGEE. CDR3 coding DNA: TGTGCCAGCAGCTTGACAGGGTATGAAAAACTGTTTTTT. It translates to CASSLTGYEKLFF.

This rearrangement joins TRBV6-5 to TRBJ2-7; no definite D call. The CDR3 runs 14 residues. The V end lost 5 bases, the J end lost 1 base, and 12 bases lay between the germline ends. CDR1 is MNHEY, CDR2 SVGAGI, per germline. The CDR3 coding sequence is TGTGCCAGCAGTCTCTATGCACCTTCCTACGAGCAGTACTTC. Encoded protein: CASSLYAPSYEQYF.